The next 27 T cell receptor beta chains were all read from a single sample in a study of blood T cells in healthy people across ages. The second PCR ran about 6 to 11 cycles with a sample-barcoded 5' primer and J-beta primers. TCRdb re-called the 5' RACE reads through MiXCR, storing one row per CDR3 protein. The table shows approximately 400,000 distinct CDR3 sequences, with about 49% occurring only once. Source material: blood. These receptors were collected from a man between 60 and 75 years old in good health.

This chain connects TRBV24-1 to TRBJ2-5, with unresolved D. The CDR3 extends over 16 amino acids. Germline V gives CDR1 KGHDR, CDR2 SFDVKD. V was trimmed by 2 bases and J by 1 base, leaving 13 bases between them. The CDR3 sequence is CATSDSRYRSQETQYF. The CDR3 DNA sequence: TGTGCCACCAGTGATTCCCGTTATAGGAGCCAAGAGACCCAGTACTTC.

There are many counts of this clonotype. The rearrangement joins TRBV6-1 to TRBJ2-1; D is possibly TRBD2 (6 bases). Trimming took 3 bases from V and 8 from J, leaving 20 bases between them. The CDR3 length is 16 residues. The germline V gene encodes CDR1 MNHNS and CDR2 SASEGT. The CDR3, as DNA: TGTGCCAGCAGTGATGGCGGGGCACAAGGCGGACATGAGCAGTTCTTC. Its protein is CASSDGGAQGGHEQFF.

The chain joins TRBV2 to TRBJ2-1; D may be TRBD2 (6 bases). The ends were cut back, 3 bases at V and 7 bases at J, with 13 bases in the middle. In germline, CDR1 is SNHLY, CDR2 FYNNEI. The CDR3 has 14 residues. The CDR3 DNA reads TGTGCCAGCAGTGATTGGGGAGGCGGGAATGAGCAGTTCTTC. Its translation: CASSDWGGGNEQFF.

V usage is TRBV11-1 and J usage is TRBJ2-5, with D perhaps being TRBD1 or TRBD2 (5 bases each). The CDR3 contains 13 residues. Germline CDR1 reads SGHAT; CDR2 reads FQDESV (reference sequence). Trimming took 4 bases from V and 11 from J, leaving 17 bases between them. DNA of the CDR3: TGTGCCAGCAGCTCTTGGCAGGGCTGGGAGCAGTACTTC. Its protein is CASSSWQGWEQYF. Full variable domain (outside the CDR3, taken from reference TRBV11-1 and TRBJ2-5): EAEVAQSPRYKITEKSQAVAFWCDPISGHATLYWYRQILGQGPELLVQFQDESVVDDSQLPKDRFSAERLKGVDSTLKIQPAELGDSAMYLCASSSWQGWEQYFGPGTRLLVL.

The chain is built from TRBV20-1 and TRBJ2-5, with D tentatively TRBD2 (7 bases). From germline, CDR1 is DFQATT and CDR2 SNEGSKA (reference sequence). This CDR3 is built from 15 residues. V lost 3 bases and J 1 base, leaving 15 bases between the germline ends. The CDR3 loop reads CSASWGGASQETQYF. For the CDR3, the DNA is TGCAGTGCTAGCTGGGGGGGCGCTTCCCAAGAGACCCAGTACTTC.

The V and J genes are TRBV15 and TRBJ2-3; 16 bases match TRBD2. Germline V gene lookup returns CDR1 LNHNV and CDR2 YYDKDF (reference sequence). V dropped 0 bases and J dropped 2; count of bases not matched to a gene: 11. The CDR3 consists of 21 residues. CDR3 coding DNA: TGTGCCACCAGCAGAGATTGGGGACTAGCGGGAGGGCCTCGGGCCACAGATACGCAGTATTTT. Its protein is CATSRDWGLAGGPRATDTQYF.

The chain carries TRBV4-3 and TRBJ2-4; D is possibly TRBD1 (6 bases). Trimming removed 1 base at V and 8 bases at J, with 15 bases between. This CDR3 is 15 amino acids long. Germline values: CDR1 LGHNA, CDR2 YSLEER. CDR3 in amino acids: CASSQVGGAGHIQYF. Written as DNA, the CDR3 is TGCGCCAGCAGCCAAGTAGGGGGAGCCGGGCACATTCAGTACTTC.

This chain links TRBV7-2 with TRBJ2-7; 7 bases map to TRBD2. Losses at the gene ends were 0 bases for V and 3 bases for J; bases not matched to a gene: 8. The CDR3 is 16 residues long. CDR1 and CDR2 from the germline V gene are SGHTA and FQGNSA. The CDR3 is CTSSLAGRGTIYEQYF. CDR3 in DNA: TGTACCAGCAGCTTAGCAGGCCGCGGGACTATCTACGAGCAGTACTTC. Full variable domain (missing parts from reference TRBV7-2 and TRBJ2-7): GAGVSQSPSNKVTEKGKDVELRCDPISGHTALYWYRQSLGQGLEFLIYFQGNSAPDKSGLPSDRFSAERTGGSVSTLTIQRTQQEDSAVYLCTSSLAGRGTIYEQYFGPGTRLTVT.

This clonotype was observed a few times. The gene calls are TRBV18 and TRBJ2-3; D gene uncertain. Looked up from germline, CDR1 is KGHSH and CDR2 is LQKENI. CDR3 length: 12 amino acids. The ends were cut back, 3 bases at V and 2 bases at J, with 3 bases in the middle. In nucleotides, the CDR3 is TGTGCCAGCTCACCTGCCACAGATACGCAGTATTTT. Amino acid sequence: CASSPATDTQYF.

This clonotype showed up just a few times. The rearrangement links TRBV7-2 to TRBJ2-7, with no clear D. Germline V gives CDR1 SGHTA, CDR2 FQGNSA. The CDR3 has 13 residues. V shed 2 bases and J shed 5 bases, with 10 bases lying between them. CDR3 nucleotides: TGTGCCAGCAGCTTAAGGGCAGAGAACGAGCAGTACTTC. Its protein is CASSLRAENEQYF. Combining the CDR3 with reference TRBV7-2 and TRBJ2-7 gives the whole variable domain GAGVSQSPSNKVTEKGKDVELRCDPISGHTALYWYRQSLGQGLEFLIYFQGNSAPDKSGLPSDRFSAERTGGSVSTLTIQRTQQEDSAVYLCASSLRAENEQYFGPGTRLTVT.

The sample holds one count of this clonotype. This chain uses TRBV20-1 with TRBJ2-7; 8 bases map to TRBD2. With 6 bases clipped from V and 2 bases from J, the junction kept 9 bases outside the gene matches. Germline values: CDR1 DFQATT, CDR2 SNEGSKA (reference sequence). This CDR3 contains 14 residues. As DNA, the CDR3 is TGCAGTGCCCAACACACGGGACTAGCCTACGAGCAGTACTTC. Translating it yields CSAQHTGLAYEQYF.

J is TRBJ2-1 and V is TRBV10-3; 10 positions agree with TRBD2. Looked up from germline, CDR1 is ENHRY and CDR2 is SYGVKD. J gave up 5 bases and V 8 bases, and 9 bases lay outside the gene matches. This CDR3 contains 15 residues. In DNA form, the CDR3 reads TGTGCCATCGGACACCGAGCGGGAGGGGACAATGAGCAGTTCTTC. It is translated as CAIGHRAGGDNEQFF.

The chain uses TRBV6-1 and TRBJ1-1, with D possibly being TRBD1 (5 bases). The CDR3 totals 15 residues. Per the germline V gene, CDR1 is MNHNS and CDR2 is SASEGT. Trimming removed 3 bases from V and 7 bases from J, with 18 bases in between. Here the CDR3 reads CASSEGTFRTSEAFF. In nucleotides, the CDR3 is TGTGCCAGCAGTGAGGGGACGTTCCGAACAAGTGAAGCTTTCTTT.

This chain connects TRBV7-3 to TRBJ2-2; 9 bases map to TRBD1. Trimming at V came to 2 bases and at J to 7 bases, leaving 5 bases not matched to a gene. The CDR3 spans 15 residues. CDR1 and CDR2 (germline): SGHTA, FQGTGA. Here the CDR3 reads CASSLRQGGVGELFF. The CDR3 region has the DNA TGTGCCAGCAGCTTACGACAGGGGGGCGTCGGGGAGCTGTTTTTT. Full variable domain (remainder filled in from reference TRBV7-3 and TRBJ2-2): GAGVSQTPSNKVTEKGKYVELRCDPISGHTALYWYRQSLGQGPEFLIYFQGTGAADDSGLPNDRFFAVRPEGSVSTLKIQRTERGDSAVYLCASSLRQGGVGELFFGEGSRLTVL.

This chain uses TRBV24-1 with TRBJ2-1; D may be TRBD2 (5 bases). V was pared by 4 bases and J by 9 bases, with 18 bases between. Germline V CDR1 and CDR2: KGHDR, SFDVKD. The CDR3 is made up of 15 amino acids. The CDR3 region is CATSDPTSQGSEQFF. The CDR3, as DNA: TGTGCCACCAGTGACCCGACGAGCCAAGGGAGTGAGCAGTTCTTC.

This clonotype was observed at least ten times. V and J are TRBV18 and TRBJ2-3; the match to TRBD2 covers 7 bases. With 2 bases clipped from V and 6 bases from J, the junction kept 8 bases outside the gene matches. Germline loops: CDR1 KGHSH, CDR2 LQKENI. The length of the CDR3 is 15 residues. The CDR3 protein is CASSPRRGSEDTQYF. The CDR3 DNA follows: TGTGCCAGCTCACCAAGGCGCGGGAGTGAGGATACGCAGTATTTT.

The chain combines TRBV20-1 with TRBJ2-7; TRBD2 aligns across 8 bases. CDR3 length equals 15 residues. V shed 5 bases, J shed 2 bases, and the junction held 11 bases outside the gene matches. Germline CDR1 is DFQATT and CDR2 is SNEGSKA (reference sequence). The DNA of the CDR3 is TGCAGTGCTCGAGGGGTTGGCGGGGGGACCTACGAGCAGTACTTC. As protein: CSARGVGGGTYEQYF.

There are a few counts of this clonotype. The chain employs TRBV2 and TRBJ2-1; 7 bases match TRBD2. The V and J ends lost 6 bases and 15 bases, in that order; junction bases with no gene match: 11. Germline V CDR1 and CDR2: SNHLY, FYNNEI. CDR3 length: 12 amino acids. The CDR3, as DNA: TGTGCCAGCAGACTAGCGACCCCCGGTGGGTTCTTC. It translates to CASRLATPGGFF. The whole variable domain, remainder taken from reference TRBV2 and TRBJ2-1, is EPEVTQTPSHQVTQMGQEVILRCVPISNHLYFYWYRQILGQKVEFLVSFYNNEISEKSEIFDDQFSVERPDGSNFTLKIRSTKLEDSAMYFCASRLATPGGFFGPGTRLTVL.

This clonotype was observed a handful of times. The chain joins TRBV14 to TRBJ2-1, with D unresolved. Looked up from germline, CDR1 is SGHDN and CDR2 is FVKESK. This CDR3 is built from 16 residues. Trimming removed 1 base at V and 3 bases at J, with 13 bases between. This CDR3 reads CASSQVPGWSYNEQFF. The CDR3 DNA is TGTGCCAGCAGCCAAGTCCCAGGTTGGAGCTACAATGAGCAGTTCTTC.

This chain connects TRBV25-1 to TRBJ2-6, with D possibly being TRBD1 (6 bases). Trimming cost V 5 bases and J 0 bases, with 17 bases left between them. The CDR3 totals 18 residues. Per the germline V gene, CDR1 is MGHDK and CDR2 is SYGVNS. The CDR3 DNA reads TGTGCCAGCAGTTTCCCCGCAGGGGTCCCCTCTGGGGCCAACGTCCTGACTTTC. Translating gives CASSFPAGVPSGANVLTF.

The chain recombines TRBV20-1 with TRBJ1-6; the match to TRBD1 covers 7 bases. Germline CDR1 and CDR2: DFQATT and SNEGSKA (reference sequence). This CDR3 is built from 16 residues. Germline trimming cut 3 bases from V and 7 bases from J; bases unmatched to any gene: 12. The CDR3 DNA reads as TGCAGTGCTAGTCGTCTCAGGACAGGCTTCAATTCACCCCTCCACTTT. It yields the protein CSASRLRTGFNSPLHF.

The chain combines TRBV9 with TRBJ2-3, with 9 bases identical to TRBD2. CDR3 length equals 17 residues. J gave up 2 bases and V 2 bases, and 9 bases lay outside the gene matches. In germline, CDR1 is SGDLS, CDR2 YYNGEE. CDR3 bases: TGTGCCAGCAGCGTTGCCATGGGACTAGCTATCACAGATACGCAGTATTTT. Its translation is CASSVAMGLAITDTQYF.

The chain is built from TRBV29-1 and TRBJ2-3; the match to TRBD1 covers 11 bases. This CDR3 spans 16 amino acids. The germline CDR1 and CDR2 sequences are SQVTM and ANQGSEA. V was clipped by 7 bases and J by 3 bases; unmatched bases: 12. CDR3 coding DNA: TGCAGCGCCCCCGGGACAGGGGGGGCCCTTACAGATACGCAGTATTTT. Translating it yields CSAPGTGGALTDTQYF.

The chain recombines TRBV30 with TRBJ1-2, with D perhaps matching TRBD1 (5 bases). This CDR3 is built from 13 residues. CDR1 is GTSNPN, CDR2 SVGIG, per germline (reference sequence). V was cut by 3 bases and J by 4 bases, with 12 bases left in between. Here the CDR3 reads CAWRGLPGYGYTF. CDR3 DNA: TGTGCCTGGAGGGGGCTCCCCGGCTATGGCTACACCTTC.

This clonotype was found many times. The V gene is TRBV29-1, the J gene TRBJ2-2; a weak D match, TRBD1 (6 bases). V was cut by 4 bases and J by 5 bases, with 11 bases left in between. Germline lookup yields CDR1 SQVTM and CDR2 ANQGSEA. CDR3 length: 13 residues. CDR3 sequence (DNA): TGCAGCGTTGGGGGACATGGAACCGGGGAGCTGTTTTTT. Its protein is CSVGGHGTGELFF.

The chain couples TRBV27 to TRBJ2-2; 8 nucleotides match TRBD2. CDR1 is MNHEY, CDR2 SMNVEV, per germline (reference sequence). With V trimmed by 5 bases and J by 3 bases, 5 bases remained unmatched. CDR3 size: 15 residues. CDR3 sequence: CASSRGAGDTGELFF. The CDR3, as DNA: TGTGCCAGCAGTCGAGGAGCGGGAGACACCGGGGAGCTGTTTTTT.

The CDR3 nucleotides are TGTGCCAGCAGCCAAGCCCACATCTACGAGCAGTACTTC. Encoded protein: CASSQAHIYEQYF. The chain has TRBV14 and TRBJ2-7; D ambiguous. Germline V gives CDR1 SGHDN, CDR2 FVKESK. CDR3 size: 13 residues. With 1 base removed from V and 3 bases from J, the gap between germline ends came to 7 bases.